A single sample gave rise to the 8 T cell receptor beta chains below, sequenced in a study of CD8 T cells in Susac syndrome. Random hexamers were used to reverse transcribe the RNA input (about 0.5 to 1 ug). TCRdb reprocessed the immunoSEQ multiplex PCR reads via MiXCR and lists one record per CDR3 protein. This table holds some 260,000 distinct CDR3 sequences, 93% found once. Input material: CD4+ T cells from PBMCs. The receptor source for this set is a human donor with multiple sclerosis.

CDR3 coding DNA: TGTGCCTGGACTCCGGACAGGGGAAGCTCCTACGAGCAGTACTTC. It encodes CAWTPDRGSSYEQYF. The chain is built from TRBV30 and TRBJ2-7; 9 nucleotides match TRBD1. This CDR3 spans 15 amino acids. The V and J ends lost 4 bases and 0 bases, in that order; junction bases with no gene match: 7. CDR1 is GTSNPN and CDR2 is SVGIG in the germline V gene (reference sequence).

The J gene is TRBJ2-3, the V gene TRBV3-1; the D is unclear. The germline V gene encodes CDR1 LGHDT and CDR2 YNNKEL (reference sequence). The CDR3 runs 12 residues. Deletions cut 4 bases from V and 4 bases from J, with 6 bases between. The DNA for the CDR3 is TGTGCCAGCAGCCCTTCGTCAGATACGCAGTATTTT. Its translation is CASSPSSDTQYF.

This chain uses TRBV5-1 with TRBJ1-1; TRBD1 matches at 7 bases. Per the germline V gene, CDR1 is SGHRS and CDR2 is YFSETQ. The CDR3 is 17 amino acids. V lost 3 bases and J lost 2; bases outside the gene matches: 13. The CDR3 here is CASSSTQGGITNTEAFF. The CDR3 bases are TGCGCCAGCAGCTCTACGCAGGGGGGGATTACTAACACTGAAGCTTTCTTT.

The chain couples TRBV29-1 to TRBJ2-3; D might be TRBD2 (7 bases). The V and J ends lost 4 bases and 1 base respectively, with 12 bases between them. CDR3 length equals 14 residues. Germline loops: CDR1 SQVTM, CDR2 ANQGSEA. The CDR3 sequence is CSVVGGGRTDTQYF. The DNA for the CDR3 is TGCAGCGTTGTAGGGGGGGGTCGCACAGATACGCAGTATTTT.

The chain's CDR3 is CASSFRRTGGQPQHF. The CDR3 nucleotides are TGTGCCAGCAGTTTCCGAAGGACAGGGGGACAGCCCCAGCATTTT. The chain has TRBV27 and TRBJ1-5, with 10 bases aligning to TRBD1. CDR3 length: 15 amino acids. Germline V gene sequence: CDR1 MNHEY, CDR2 SMNVEV (reference sequence). The V segment lost 3 bases and the J segment 7 bases; nucleotides outside the gene matches: 6.

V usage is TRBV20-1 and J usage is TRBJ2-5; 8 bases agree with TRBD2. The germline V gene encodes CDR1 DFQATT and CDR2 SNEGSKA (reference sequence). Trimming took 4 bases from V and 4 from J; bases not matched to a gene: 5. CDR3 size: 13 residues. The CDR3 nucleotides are TGCAGTGCTACCCGGGGGGGCCCAGAGACCCAGTACTTC. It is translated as CSATRGGPETQYF.

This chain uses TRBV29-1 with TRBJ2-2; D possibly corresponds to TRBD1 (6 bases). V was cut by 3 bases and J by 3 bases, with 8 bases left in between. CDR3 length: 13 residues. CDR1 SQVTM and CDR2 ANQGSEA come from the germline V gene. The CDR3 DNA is TGCAGCGTTGATCAGGGGTACACCGGGGAGCTGTTTTTT. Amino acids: CSVDQGYTGELFF.

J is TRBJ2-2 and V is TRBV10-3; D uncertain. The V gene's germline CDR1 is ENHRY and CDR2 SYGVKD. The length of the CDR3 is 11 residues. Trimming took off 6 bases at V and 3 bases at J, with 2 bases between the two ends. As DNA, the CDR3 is TGTGCCATCAGGGACACCGGGGAGCTGTTTTTT. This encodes CAIRDTGELFF.